This is a list of T cell receptor beta chains from one sample in a study of OX40 agonist ivuxolimab in advanced cancers. Sequencing was performed with immunoSEQ multiplex PCR; in TCRdb, only in-frame clones are kept and a portion is missing. The sample lists fewer than 85,000 clones, about 90% seen once, with 0.75% to 0.85% in the top ten. The sequences come from CD4+ or CD8+ T cells sorted from blood, collected in a trial of the OX40 agonist ivuxolimab. These TCRs come from an adult with an advanced solid tumor such as melanoma, head and neck, liver or kidney cancer. Each CDR3 is given with its conserved first and last residue. A D gene is named only where the DNA matches it firmly. Expanded clones are given a class, and other clones once, few, many or no size at all.

size	V	D	J	CDR3	DNA
.	TRBV18	.	TRBJ1-1	CASSPPTGLTAFF	TGTGCCAGCTCACCACCGACGGGGCTAACGGCTTTCTTT
once	TRBV2	.	TRBJ2-1	CASSNRVREQFF	TGTGCCAGCAGTAACAGGGTCCGAGAGCAGTTCTTC
.	TRBV9	TRBD2	TRBJ2-1	CASTPGLANEQFF	TGTGCCAGCACCCCGGGACTAGCTAATGAGCAGTTCTTC
.	TRBV27	TRBD1	TRBJ1-2	CASSFLGQGNYGYTF	TGTGCCAGCAGTTTCTTGGGACAGGGCAACTATGGCTACACCTTC
.	TRBV29-1	.	TRBJ2-3	CSVEALGSDTQYF	TGCAGCGTTGAAGCACTAGGGTCGGATACGCAGTATTTT
.	TRBV7-3	.	TRBJ2-7	CASSVGPGPIYEQYF	TGTGCCAGCAGTGTAGGCCCAGGGCCCATTTACGAGCAGTACTTC
.	TRBV30	.	TRBJ1-1	CAGDGGGTEAFF	TGTGCCGGAGACGGGGGAGGGACTGAAGCTTTCTTT
.	TRBV5-1	TRBD1	TRBJ1-2	CASSTGTAIYGYTF	TGCGCCAGCAGCACCGGGACAGCGATCTATGGCTACACCTTC
.	TRBV9	TRBD1	TRBJ1-1	CASSVEGTGANTEAFF	TGTGCCAGCAGCGTAGAAGGGACAGGGGCGAACACTGAAGCTTTCTTT
.	TRBV7-6	TRBD2	TRBJ2-1	CASSLEVASGDNEQFF	TGTGCCAGCAGCTTAGAGGTCGCTAGCGGGGACAATGAGCAGTTCTTC
.	TRBV30	TRBD1	TRBJ1-1	CAWSVDPGQGARTEAFF	TGTGCCTGGAGCGTAGATCCGGGACAGGGGGCGCGGACTGAAGCTTTCTTT
.	TRBV10-2	.	TRBJ2-7	CASLLRRESYEQYF	TGCGCCAGCCTGTTGAGGAGGGAGAGCTACGAGCAGTACTTC
.	TRBV6-1	TRBD1	TRBJ2-7	CASTGTGGWYEQYF	TGTGCCAGCACTGGGACAGGGGGCTGGTACGAGCAGTACTTC
.	TRBV7-8	TRBD1	TRBJ2-1	CASSRRTGTGLHNEQFF	TGTGCCAGCAGCAGGAGAACCGGGACAGGTTTACACAATGAGCAGTTCTTC
.	TRBV5-1	.	TRBJ2-6	CASSRTVVDGANVLTF	TGCGCCAGCAGCAGGACAGTTGTCGATGGGGCCAACGTCCTGACTTTC
once	TRBV20-1	.	TRBJ1-3	CSAVSGNTIYF	TGCAGTGCCGTCTCTGGAAACACCATATATTTT
.	TRBV18	TRBD2	TRBJ2-7	CASSPPAAGGAYEQYF	TGTGCCAGCTCACCACCGGCAGCGGGAGGGGCCTACGAGCAGTACTTC